These 30 T cell receptor beta chains were all obtained from the same sample, sequenced in a study of follicular helper T cells after annual influenza vaccination. The time point: 2015-2016 season, pre-vaccination. The protocol was immunoSEQ multiplex PCR, while the TCRdb copy is restricted to in-frame clones and leaves out a portion. The sample has 11,000 to 15,000 clones, 65% to 85% seen once. This specimen consisted of CXCR5- memory CD4+ T cells sorted from blood, obtained on the day of influenza vaccination. The receptors here all came from an adult who received the influenza vaccine.

This clone is a singleton in its sample. V usage is TRBV5-5 and J usage is TRBJ1-1; D is uncertain. CDR1 and CDR2 (germline): SGHKS, YYEKEE (reference sequence). The V end was cut by 1 base, the J end by 2 bases, with 12 bases between. The CDR3 totals 15 residues. This CDR3 reads CASSLWLGINTEAFF. For the CDR3, the DNA is TGTGCCAGCAGCTTGTGGCTGGGAATTAACACTGAAGCTTTCTTT.

The chain couples TRBV6-5 to TRBJ1-2; TRBD1 might be the D (5 bases). V was clipped by 5 bases and J by 5 bases, with 9 bases between them. Germline lookup yields CDR1 MNHEY and CDR2 SVGAGI. This CDR3 has 12 residues. The CDR3 loop is CASSRDVYGYTF. Written as DNA, the CDR3 is TGTGCCAGCAGTCGGGACGTTTATGGCTACACCTTC.

V usage is TRBV5-4 and J usage is TRBJ2-5; possibly TRBD2 for D (6 bases). This CDR3 is built from 15 residues. Per germline, CDR1 SGHNT and CDR2 YYREEE (reference sequence). V was trimmed by 0 bases and J by 4 bases, leaving 13 bases between them. The CDR3 region is CASSLGRGQGETQYF. Here the CDR3 DNA reads TGTGCCAGCAGCTTGGGGCGGGGTCAAGGAGAGACCCAGTACTTC. The whole variable domain, remainder taken from reference TRBV5-4 and TRBJ2-5, is ETGVTQSPTHLIKTRGQQVTLRCSSQSGHNTVSWYQQALGQGPQFIFQYYREEENGRGNFPPRFSGLQFPNYSSELNVNALELDDSALYLCASSLGRGQGETQYFGPGTRLLVL.

DNA of the CDR3: TGTGCCAGTAGTATAAAAGCCGGGACAGGGACCGGGGCCAACGTCCTGACTTTC. As protein: CASSIKAGTGTGANVLTF. This chain links TRBV19 with TRBJ2-6, with 9 bases lining up with TRBD1. The CDR3 has 18 residues. V shed 2 bases, J shed 4 bases, and the junction held 9 bases outside the gene matches. In germline, CDR1 is LNHDA, CDR2 SQIVND (reference sequence).

The rearrangement links TRBV30 to TRBJ2-1; D unresolved. Germline-derived CDR1 and CDR2 are GTSNPN and SVGIG (reference sequence). V gave up 2 bases and J gave up 0 bases, with 11 bases separating them. The CDR3 has 15 residues. The CDR3 sequence: CAWSIGRNSYNEQFF. The CDR3 DNA reads TGTGCCTGGAGTATCGGACGCAACTCCTACAATGAGCAGTTCTTC.

Here the CDR3 reads CASSSGGTVGQFSNQPQHF. The CDR3 bases are TGTGCCAGCAGCTCCGGCGGGACGGTCGGACAGTTTAGCAATCAGCCCCAGCATTTT. The chain employs TRBV21-1 and TRBJ1-5. TRBV21-1 is a documented pseudogene. The CDR3 has 19 amino acids.

The sample holds a few counts of this clone. The rearrangement links TRBV4-2 to TRBJ2-3, with 12 bases fitting TRBD2. Germline trimming cut 3 bases from V and 6 bases from J; bases unmatched to any gene: 10. The germline V gene has CDR1 LGHNA and CDR2 YNFKEQ. The CDR3 spans 17 residues. CDR3 region: CASSQGTSGGPRDTQYF. Here the CDR3 DNA reads TGTGCCAGCAGCCAGGGAACTAGCGGGGGGCCACGGGATACGCAGTATTTT.

The chain uses TRBV6-4 and TRBJ1-5, with TRBD1 as a possible D gene (5 bases). The V end was cut by 8 bases, the J end by 7 bases, with 18 bases between. The CDR3 consists of 14 residues. The V gene's germline CDR1 is MRHNA and CDR2 SNTAGT. As DNA, the CDR3 is TGTGCCAGCGTTTGGGGACGCTCTGGGCAGCCCCAGCATTTT. Translation: CASVWGRSGQPQHF.

V gene TRBV19 combines with J gene TRBJ2-1, with D maybe TRBD2 (5 bases). V was cut by 5 bases and J by 10 bases, with 15 bases left in between. Germline CDR1 and CDR2: LNHDA and SQIVND (reference sequence). This CDR3 is 13 amino acids long. CDR3 sequence: CASSSQLVGEQFF. In DNA form, the CDR3 reads TGTGCCAGTAGTTCCCAACTAGTCGGGGAGCAGTTCTTC.

The chain combines TRBV7-6 with TRBJ1-4; a weak D match, TRBD1 (5 bases). V lost 5 bases and J 4 bases, leaving 14 bases between the germline ends. The CDR3 has 15 amino acids. Looked up from germline, CDR1 is SGHVS and CDR2 is FNYEAQ. The CDR3: CASSGRGGFNEKLFF. DNA of the CDR3: TGTGCCAGCAGCGGTAGGGGCGGGTTTAATGAAAAACTGTTTTTT.

The V call is TRBV6-5, the J call TRBJ2-3; 8 positions match TRBD1. Germline V CDR1 and CDR2: MNHEY, SVGAGI. The CDR3 runs 14 residues. V trimming: 6 bases; J trimming: 3 bases; junction bases outside the gene matches: 5. CDR3: CASSSRGLTDTQYF. The CDR3 DNA reads TGTGCCAGCAGCAGCAGGGGGCTGACAGATACGCAGTATTTT.

The chain combines TRBV2 with TRBJ1-1, with TRBD1 matching 7 bases. V shed 5 bases, J shed 3 bases, and the junction held 9 bases outside the gene matches. There are 15 residues in the CDR3. Germline CDR1 SNHLY, CDR2 FYNNEI. Here the CDR3 DNA reads TGTGCCAGCAGTCTGCAACAGGGGACGCACACTGAAGCTTTCTTT. Translation gives CASSLQQGTHTEAFF.

The V and J genes are TRBV18 and TRBJ2-1; 10 bases are shared with TRBD1. The ends lost 1 base at V and 5 bases at J; junction bases unmatched: 5. Germline V gives CDR1 KGHSH, CDR2 LQKENI. CDR3 length: 16 residues. CDR3 residues: CASSPLGTGVNNEQFF. CDR3 nucleotides: TGTGCCAGCTCACCACTAGGGACAGGGGTGAACAATGAGCAGTTCTTC.

The chain has TRBV15 and TRBJ2-5; 7 nucleotides agree with TRBD1. Trimming at V came to 7 bases and at J to 5 bases, leaving 7 bases not matched to a gene. This CDR3 has 13 amino acids. Germline V gene data show CDR1 as LNHNV and CDR2 as YYDKDF (reference sequence). This CDR3 is CATTQGRGETQYF. CDR3 nucleotides: TGTGCCACCACACAGGGGAGAGGGGAGACCCAGTACTTC.

The V gene is TRBV7-2, the J gene TRBJ2-1, with a tentative D call TRBD1 (5 bases). CDR1 SGHTA and CDR2 FQGNSA come from the germline V gene. Trimming removed 2 bases from V and 15 bases from J, with 29 bases in between. The CDR3 covers 17 residues. CDR3 amino acids: CASSLRAIPGPEDWTFF. The CDR3 nucleotides read TGTGCCAGCAGCTTAAGGGCTATTCCAGGGCCCGAAGACTGGACGTTCTTC.

The gene calls are TRBV6-5 and TRBJ1-4, with 9 bases lining up with TRBD1. The CDR3 has 15 amino acids. The germline V gene encodes CDR1 MNHEY and CDR2 SVGAGI. With 4 bases clipped from V and 7 bases from J, the junction kept 7 bases outside the gene matches. CDR3 sequence (DNA): TGTGCCAGCAGTTTTCGACAGGGGGTTGGTGAAAAACTGTTTTTT. It yields the protein CASSFRQGVGEKLFF.

The chain recombines TRBV7-8 with TRBJ2-7, with D perhaps TRBD2 (5 bases). The CDR3 totals 13 residues. CDR1 and CDR2 from the germline V gene are SGHVS and FQNEAQ. Trimming took 5 bases from V and 6 from J, leaving 14 bases between them. The CDR3 DNA sequence: TGTGCCAGCAGCCTCAGGACTCAACGCGAGCAGTACTTC. Its translation is CASSLRTQREQYF.

The chain is built from TRBV5-1 and TRBJ2-5; either TRBD1 or TRBD2 may fit D (6 bases each). V was trimmed by 1 base and J by 1 base, leaving 8 bases between them. This CDR3 region has 14 residues. The germline V gene has CDR1 SGHRS and CDR2 YFSETQ. Here the CDR3 reads CASSLWGAQETQYF. Here the CDR3 DNA reads TGCGCCAGCAGCTTGTGGGGGGCCCAAGAGACCCAGTACTTC. The variable domain in full, completed from reference TRBV5-1 and TRBJ2-5, reads KAGVTQTPRYLIKTRGQQVTLSCSPISGHRSVSWYQQTPGQGLQFLFEYFSETQRNKGNFPGRFSGRQFSNSRSEMNVSTLELGDSALYLCASSLWGAQETQYFGPGTRLLVL.

The chain links TRBV6-6 to TRBJ2-7, with 11 bases matching TRBD2. In germline, CDR1 is MNHNY, CDR2 SVGAGI (reference sequence). This CDR3 contains 16 residues. After removal of 5 bases from V and 3 bases from J, the junction contained 9 bases not matched to a gene. CDR3 region: CASSGSGGAFFYEQYF. CDR3 bases: TGTGCCAGCAGTGGTAGCGGGGGGGCTTTTTTCTACGAGCAGTACTTC.

The table lists this clone with a few counts. This chain uses TRBV18 with TRBJ1-5; 8 positions agree with TRBD1. Per the germline V gene, CDR1 is KGHSH and CDR2 is LQKENI. With V trimmed by 1 base and J by 5 bases, 4 bases remained unmatched. The CDR3 runs to 15 residues. The CDR3 sequence: CASSPLGQGHQPQHF. In nucleotides, the CDR3 is TGTGCCAGCTCACCACTTGGACAGGGACATCAGCCCCAGCATTTT.

The rearrangement joins TRBV30 to TRBJ2-3, with D possibly matching TRBD2 (5 bases). Germline CDR1 reads GTSNPN; CDR2 reads SVGIG (reference sequence). Trimming pared 8 bases from V and 2 bases from J, leaving 17 bases between. The CDR3 runs 14 residues. The CDR3 sequence is CARTGSVNTDTQYF. The CDR3 DNA is TGTGCCCGGACGGGGAGCGTAAACACAGATACGCAGTATTTT.

The CDR3 DNA is TGTGCCAGCCAGCGGGACTCCACCTCCTACGAGCAGTACTTC. Its protein is CASQRDSTSYEQYF. The chain employs TRBV6-5 and TRBJ2-7, with 7 bases identical to TRBD2. With 8 bases clipped from V and 0 bases from J, the junction kept 7 bases outside the gene matches. This CDR3 spans 14 amino acids. Germline CDR1 reads MNHEY; CDR2 reads SVGAGI.

A note on this clone: One junction end does not reproduce the germline sequence, and a read error may be involved. The V gene is TRBV19, the J gene TRBJ1-2, with 12 positions matching TRBD1. The CDR3 is 13 amino acids. Germline lookup yields CDR1 LNHDA and CDR2 SQIVND (reference sequence). CDR3 DNA sequence: TGTGCCAGTAGGATGGGACAGGGGGCGAGATGGGTCTTC. It yields the protein CASRMGQGARWVF.

The chain recombines TRBV6-1 with TRBJ1-5; the D is unclear. V was shortened by 5 bases and J by 3 bases, with 8 bases between the two germline ends. The length of the CDR3 is 13 residues. Germline CDR1 MNHNS, CDR2 SASEGT. The CDR3 sequence: CASSTRNNQPQHF. CDR3 nucleotides: TGTGCCAGCAGTACCCGAAACAATCAGCCCCAGCATTTT.

The J gene is TRBJ2-2, the V gene TRBV18; D perhaps matches TRBD1 (6 bases). V lost 2 bases and J lost 3, with 10 bases in between. The CDR3 length is 15 residues. In germline, CDR1 is KGHSH, CDR2 LQKENI. CDR3 DNA: TGTGCCAGCTCACCAAGACAGGCAGACACCGGGGAGCTGTTTTTT. Protein: CASSPRQADTGELFF.

This clone occurred once. This sequence joins TRBV4-3 and TRBJ2-7; D is unclear. The CDR3 extends over 13 amino acids. CDR1 is LGHNA, CDR2 YSLEER, per germline. V was shortened by 0 bases and J by 4 bases, with 7 bases between the two germline ends. CDR3 residues: CASSQEQRYEQYF. DNA of the CDR3: TGCGCCAGCAGCCAAGAACAGAGGTACGAGCAGTACTTC.

The chain combines TRBV6-5 with TRBJ1-2; D gene unclear. This CDR3 is 14 amino acids long. Germline V gene sequence: CDR1 MNHEY, CDR2 SVGAGI. V dropped 0 bases and J dropped 0 bases, with 5 bases sitting between them. The CDR3 spells CASSYSSANYGYTF. Written as DNA, the CDR3 is TGTGCCAGCAGTTACTCATCAGCTAACTATGGCTACACCTTC.

This clone came up a few times. The chain employs TRBV18 and TRBJ2-7; no definite D call. This CDR3 has 15 residues. Germline CDR1 KGHSH, CDR2 LQKENI. The germline V and J ends were trimmed by 2 bases and 0 bases, with 11 bases remaining between them. DNA for the CDR3: TGTGCCAGCTCACCAATCCCCAGGAACTCCTACGAGCAGTACTTC. Encoded protein: CASSPIPRNSYEQYF.

This clone occurred a few times. The J gene is TRBJ2-3, the V gene TRBV9; D is possibly TRBD1 (5 bases). The CDR3 sequence is 16 residues long. Per germline, CDR1 SGDLS and CDR2 YYNGEE. The V end lost 0 bases, the J end lost 0 bases, and 11 bases lay between the germline ends. The CDR3 DNA reads as TGTGCCAGCAGCGTAGAGCCAGGGCCTAGCACAGATACGCAGTATTTT. Protein sequence: CASSVEPGPSTDTQYF.

This clone has just a few counts. This rearrangement joins TRBV14 to TRBJ1-3, with D perhaps matching TRBD1 (5 bases). Germline V gene lookup returns CDR1 SGHDN and CDR2 FVKESK. Trimming pared 6 bases from V and 0 bases from J, leaving 12 bases between. The CDR3 is 15 residues long. DNA for the CDR3: TGTGCCAGCAGACGACGCGGGACCTCTGGAAACACCATATATTTT. Protein: CASRRRGTSGNTIYF.